The T cell receptor beta chain under discussion was sequenced for a study of T-cell reconstitution after alpha-beta-depleted transplantation in children. The library targeted TCRbeta and was prepared with unique molecular identifiers. TCRdb redid the calling of the PCR reads with MiXCR, one entry per CDR3 protein. The repertoire holds approximately 520,000 distinct CDR3 sequences, with about 33% as singletons. There are 13 residues in the CDR3. CDR1 and CDR2 from the germline V gene are SGDLS and YYNGEE. V was shortened by 2 bases and J by 2 bases, with 7 bases between the two germline ends. The J gene is TRBJ2-5, the V gene TRBV9, with unresolved D. The sequencing here drew on PBMCs from the stem cell graft donor, taken from the stem cell graft. The receptor comes from a human donor who donated a stem cell graft to a child with aplastic anemia. The CDR3 DNA reads as TGTGCCAGCAGCGTCACTCTTCAAGAGACCCAGTACTTC. Translation gives CASSVTLQETQYF.